The TCR beta chain described here comes from a study of cytomegalovirus exposure and HLA in healthy donors. Findings and caveats of the study: CMV serostatus was the sole immune exposure information available. In a later analysis, donors in an Asian-associated ancestry cluster reportedly had fewer N-insertions in productive TCRs than the cohort mean.

The PCR was carried out with 60 Vbeta primers and 13 Jbeta primers. Method: immunoSEQ multiplex PCR; TCRdb's copy keeps in-frame clones and lacks some. The sample includes 130,000 to 150,000 clones, 79% of them seen just once. Healthy bone marrow donors made up the donor group. The table lists this clone with a few counts. The antigen remains undetermined. Germline-derived CDR1 and CDR2 are MNHEY and SMNVEV (reference sequence). V lost 5 bases, J lost 2 bases, and 17 bases lay in between. This CDR3 comprises 16 residues. The V and J genes are TRBV27 and TRBJ2-3; D not certain. Sequenced input: PBMCs. The clonotype was recovered from a woman in her thirties or forties in good health and CMV-seropositive. The CDR3 loop is CASSLAQVGPTDTQYF. The CDR3 DNA follows: TGTGCCAGCAGTCTTGCGCAGGTGGGCCCCACAGATACGCAGTATTTT.